This entry lists 10 T cell receptor beta chains sequenced from one sample in a study of technical replicates of blood from a handful of donors (dated by TCRdb to 2016 to 2017). Library method: the immunoSEQ multiplex PCR assay. Sourced from immuneACCESS, this table was stored by TCRdb with only in-frame sequences that have V and J called. A share of the clones is absent; for the studies checked, an unresolved V gene accounts for under half, and the remainder has no known explanation. The sample table holds roughly 70,000 clones, of which under 98% were seen once. Of the sample, roughly 0.25% falls within the top ten clones. What was sequenced was T cells isolated from PBMCs. The receptors stem from a human donor in good health.

This clone was observed a single time. The chain has TRBV30 and TRBJ2-2, with D unclear. Germline lookup yields CDR1 GTSNPN and CDR2 SVGIG (reference sequence). This CDR3 contains 14 residues. V was trimmed by 6 bases and J by 6 bases, leaving 17 bases between them. CDR3 protein: CACRLLEGPGELFF. DNA of the CDR3: TGTGCCTGCCGCCTCCTAGAAGGCCCCGGGGAGCTGTTTTTT.

CDR3 nucleotide sequence: TGTGCCAGCAGCGCTCGGGACAGCTTTAGAAAGGAAAAACTGTTTTTT. It codes for CASSARDSFRKEKLFF. The chain employs TRBV9 and TRBJ1-4, with 7 positions matching TRBD1. V dropped 3 bases and J dropped 8; count of bases not matched to a gene: 13. Germline V CDR1 and CDR2: SGDLS, YYNGEE. The CDR3 loop spans 16 amino acids.

The chain employs TRBV2 and TRBJ1-5, with D possibly matching TRBD1 (5 bases). The CDR3 sequence is 14 residues long. Trimming pared 6 bases from V and 6 bases from J, leaving 15 bases between. CDR1 and CDR2 from the germline V gene are SNHLY and FYNNEI. The CDR3 DNA sequence: TGTGCCAGCAGCCGACAGCTTGAGCTTCAGCCCCAGCATTTT. This codes for CASSRQLELQPQHF.

With respect to this clone: This CDR3 is also generated by other DNA sequences in the sample. J is TRBJ2-2 and V is TRBV27; TRBD1 is a possible D gene (5 bases). Germline V lookup: CDR1 MNHEY, CDR2 SMNVEV (reference sequence). V lost 2 bases, J lost 1 base, and 8 bases lay in between. CDR3 size: 15 residues. Here the CDR3 DNA reads TGTGCCAGCAGTTTAGGTACAGGGAACACCGGGGAGCTGTTTTTT. It specifies CASSLGTGNTGELFF.

The chain recombines TRBV27 with TRBJ1-1; 11 bases agree with TRBD1. V dropped 4 bases and J dropped 4; count of bases not matched to a gene: 5. The germline gives CDR1 MNHEY, CDR2 SMNVEV (reference sequence). The CDR3 consists of 15 residues. The CDR3 DNA is TGTGCCAGCAGTTCCTCCGGGACAGGGGGCACTGAAGCTTTCTTT. Translating gives CASSSSGTGGTEAFF.

V gene TRBV5-8 combines with J gene TRBJ2-1; D remains unclear. V lost 4 bases and J lost 4, with 6 bases in between. Germline-derived CDR1 and CDR2 are SGHTS and YDEGEE. The CDR3 is made up of 12 amino acids. In nucleotides, the CDR3 is TGTGCCAGCAGCCAGGATTACAATGAGCAGTTCTTC. It encodes CASSQDYNEQFF.

Points on this clone: Mismatch with germline at one junction end may stem from a read error. The CDR3 loop is CASSLVPNRNHNF. The CDR3 DNA is TGTGCCAGCAGCTTAGTACCTAACAGGAATCACAACTTC. This chain uses TRBV7-8 with TRBJ1-2; tentatively, D is TRBD1 (5 bases). The CDR3 covers 13 residues. The V gene's germline CDR1 is SGHVS and CDR2 FQNEAQ.

The chain carries TRBV27 and TRBJ1-1, with D hard to call. Trimming took off 4 bases at V and 7 bases at J, with 13 bases between the two ends. The CDR3 sequence is 13 residues long. CDR1 MNHEY and CDR2 SMNVEV come from the germline V gene (reference sequence). Here the CDR3 DNA reads TGTGCCAGCAGTTCGGGAGGCTATAATGAAGCTTTCTTT. Its translation: CASSSGGYNEAFF.

The chain has TRBV20-1 and TRBJ2-7; unclear D gene. Germline-derived CDR1 and CDR2 are DFQATT and SNEGSKA (reference sequence). The length of the CDR3 is 11 residues. V was pared by 6 bases and J by 3 bases, with 9 bases between. CDR3 DNA: TGCAGTGCCCGACAAGGCTACGAGCAGTACTTC. As protein: CSARQGYEQYF.

The chain employs TRBV5-6 and TRBJ2-7, with unresolved D. Trimming took 0 bases from V and 0 from J, leaving 13 bases between them. The CDR3 totals 16 residues. Germline V gene data show CDR1 as SGHDT and CDR2 as YYEEEE. The CDR3 sequence is CASSLDFESPSYEQYF. CDR3 bases: TGTGCCAGCAGCTTGGATTTTGAGTCCCCCTCCTACGAGCAGTACTTC.